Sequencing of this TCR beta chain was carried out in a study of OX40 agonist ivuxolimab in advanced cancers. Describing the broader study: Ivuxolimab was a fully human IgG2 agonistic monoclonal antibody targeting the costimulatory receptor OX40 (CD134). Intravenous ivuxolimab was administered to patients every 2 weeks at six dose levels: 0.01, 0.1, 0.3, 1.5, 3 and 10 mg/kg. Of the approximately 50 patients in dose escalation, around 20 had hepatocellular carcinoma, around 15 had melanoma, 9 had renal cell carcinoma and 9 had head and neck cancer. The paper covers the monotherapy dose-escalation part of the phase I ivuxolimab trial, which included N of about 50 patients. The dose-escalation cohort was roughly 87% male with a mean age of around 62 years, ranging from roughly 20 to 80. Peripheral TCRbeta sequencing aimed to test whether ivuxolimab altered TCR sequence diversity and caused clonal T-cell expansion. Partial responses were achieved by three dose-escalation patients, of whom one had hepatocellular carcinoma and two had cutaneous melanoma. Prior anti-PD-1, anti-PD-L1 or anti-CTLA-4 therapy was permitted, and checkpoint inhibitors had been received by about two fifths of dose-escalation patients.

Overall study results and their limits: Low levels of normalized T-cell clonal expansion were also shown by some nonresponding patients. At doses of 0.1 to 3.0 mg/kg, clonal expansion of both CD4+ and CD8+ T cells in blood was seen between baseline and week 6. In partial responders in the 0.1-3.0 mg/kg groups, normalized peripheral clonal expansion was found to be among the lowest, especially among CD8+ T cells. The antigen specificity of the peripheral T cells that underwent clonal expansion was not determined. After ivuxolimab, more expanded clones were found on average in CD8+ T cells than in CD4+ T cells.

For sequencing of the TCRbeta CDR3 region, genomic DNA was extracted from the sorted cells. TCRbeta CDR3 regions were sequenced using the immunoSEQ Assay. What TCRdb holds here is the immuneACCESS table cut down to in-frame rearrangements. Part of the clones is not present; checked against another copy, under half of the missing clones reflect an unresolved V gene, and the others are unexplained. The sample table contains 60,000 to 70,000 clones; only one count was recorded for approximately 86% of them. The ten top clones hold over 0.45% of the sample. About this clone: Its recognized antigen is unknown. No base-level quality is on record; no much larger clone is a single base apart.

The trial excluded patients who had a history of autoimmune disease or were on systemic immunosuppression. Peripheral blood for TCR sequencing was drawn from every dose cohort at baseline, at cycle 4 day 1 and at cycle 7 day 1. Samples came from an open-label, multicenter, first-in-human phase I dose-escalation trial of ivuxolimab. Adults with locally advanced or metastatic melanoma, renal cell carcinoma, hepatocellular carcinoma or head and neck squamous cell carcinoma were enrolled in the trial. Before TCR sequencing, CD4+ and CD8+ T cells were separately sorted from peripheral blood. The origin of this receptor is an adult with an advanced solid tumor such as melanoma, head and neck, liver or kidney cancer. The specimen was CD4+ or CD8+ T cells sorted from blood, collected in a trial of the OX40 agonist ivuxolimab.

In nucleotide form, the sequence is TGTGCCAGCAACCCCGGGACAGGGGGCGACGGGGGCTACACCTTC. This sequence encodes CASNPGTGGDGGYTF. In this chain, TRBV6-5 is recombined with TRBJ1-2; the junction holds 12 bases that match TRBD1. CDR1 and CDR2 are read off the germline V gene as MNHEY and SVGAGI. The CDR3, cysteine through phenylalanine, is 15 amino acids long. Just CDR3 DNA is preserved here, 45 bases in frame from base 1. Trimming accounts for 7 bases at V and 8 bases at J, while the number of junction bases matched to no gene is 11.